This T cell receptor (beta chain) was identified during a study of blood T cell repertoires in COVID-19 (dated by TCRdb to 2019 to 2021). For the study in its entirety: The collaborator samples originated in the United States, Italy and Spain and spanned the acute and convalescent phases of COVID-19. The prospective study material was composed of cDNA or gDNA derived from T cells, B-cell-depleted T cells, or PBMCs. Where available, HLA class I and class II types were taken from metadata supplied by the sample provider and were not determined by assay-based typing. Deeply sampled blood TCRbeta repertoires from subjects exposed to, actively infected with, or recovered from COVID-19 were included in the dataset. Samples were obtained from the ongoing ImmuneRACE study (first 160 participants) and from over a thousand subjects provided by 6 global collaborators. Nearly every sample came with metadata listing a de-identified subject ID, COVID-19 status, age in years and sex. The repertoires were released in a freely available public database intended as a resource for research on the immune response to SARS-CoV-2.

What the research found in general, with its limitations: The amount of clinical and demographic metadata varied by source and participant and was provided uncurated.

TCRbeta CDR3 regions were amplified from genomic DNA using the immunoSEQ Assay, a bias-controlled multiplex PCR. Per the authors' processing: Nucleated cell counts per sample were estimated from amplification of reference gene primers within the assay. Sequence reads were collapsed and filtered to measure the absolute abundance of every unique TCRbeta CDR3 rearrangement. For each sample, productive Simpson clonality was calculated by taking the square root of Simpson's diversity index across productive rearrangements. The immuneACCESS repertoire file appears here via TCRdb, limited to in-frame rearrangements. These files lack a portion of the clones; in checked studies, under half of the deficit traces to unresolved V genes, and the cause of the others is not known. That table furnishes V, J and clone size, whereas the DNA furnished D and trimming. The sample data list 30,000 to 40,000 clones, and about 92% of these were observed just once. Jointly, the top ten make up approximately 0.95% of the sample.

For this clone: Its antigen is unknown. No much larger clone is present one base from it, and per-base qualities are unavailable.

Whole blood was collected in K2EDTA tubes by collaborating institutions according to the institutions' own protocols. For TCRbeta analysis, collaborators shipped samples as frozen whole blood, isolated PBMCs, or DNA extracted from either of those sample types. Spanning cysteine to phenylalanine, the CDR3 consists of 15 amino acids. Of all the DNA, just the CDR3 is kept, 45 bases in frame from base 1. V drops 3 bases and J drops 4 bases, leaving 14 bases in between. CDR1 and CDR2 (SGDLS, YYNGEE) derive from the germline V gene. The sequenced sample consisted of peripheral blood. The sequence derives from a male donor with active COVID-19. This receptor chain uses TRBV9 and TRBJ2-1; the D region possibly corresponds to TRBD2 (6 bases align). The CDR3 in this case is CASSGAGPSYNEQFF. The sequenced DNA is TGTGCCAGCAGCGGCGCGGGGCCATCATACAATGAGCAGTTCTTC.